This TCR beta chain was observed in a study of T cell changes during pregnancy in multiple sclerosis. Looked up from germline, CDR1 is SGHTA and CDR2 is FQGTGA. The J segment lost 1 base and the V segment lost 7 bases, leaving 6 bases of the junction unmatched. This CDR3 is 15 amino acids long. Assay: immunoSEQ multiplex PCR; the TCRdb copy retains only in-frame clones and omits some. The sample has over 40,000 clones, around nine tenths seen once. The genes are TRBV7-3 and TRBJ1-1, with TRBD1 matching over 10 bases. The clonotype comes from a female donor in good health, enrolled as a control in a pregnancy study. Sequences were derived from peripheral blood, sampled in the first trimester of pregnancy. CDR3 in amino acids: CASKWTGGKNTEAFF. The CDR3 bases are TGTGCCAGCAAATGGACAGGGGGAAAGAACACTGAAGCTTTCTTT.